This T cell receptor beta chain was retrieved from a study of T-cell memory formation after mild COVID-19 (TCRdb year 2021). For context, the study as a whole: Most TCR sequence clusters were specific to one of the two donors. Longitudinal TCRalpha and TCRbeta repertoire sequencing tracked T-cell clones expanding and contracting after mild COVID-19 in two donors. The cohort comprised two young, previously healthy adult volunteers, one female and one male. Here is what the overall study found, with its caveats: Balanced CD4/CD8 phenotypes were observed for clones contracting from day 15 to 85, whereas a bias towards CD4+ was observed for a second wave of clones expanding from day 15 to 37. The study covered only a couple of mild cases, and larger cohorts including severe cases with pre-infection samples were considered necessary. Contracting CD4+ clones were located mainly in the CM and EM memory subsets, whereas CD8+ clones were found to be enriched in EMRA. Whether the second-wave clones peaking on day 37 were SARS-CoV-2 specific was not confirmed. The detection of some responding clones in pre-infection memory suggests that pre-existing cross-reactive memory T cells joined the SARS-CoV-2 response.

Ficoll-Paque density gradient centrifugation was used to isolate PBMCs. The CDR3 spans 15 residues, from the cysteine through the phenylalanine. Left in the record is the CDR3 DNA by itself, 45 bases read in frame from the first base. Looking up the germline V gene yields CDR1 MNHNS and CDR2 SASEGT. V is trimmed back by 0 bases and J by 4 bases, and the junction contains 5 bases that no gene match accounts for. The listed sequencing device is Illumina NovaSeq 6000. TCRalpha and TCRbeta cDNA libraries were constructed by 5'RACE with constant-segment primers, with sample barcodes and unique molecular identifiers being introduced. Trizol reagent was used to extract RNA from every sample. Libraries were amplified in two PCR steps, with a second sample barcode and Illumina TruSeq adapters added in the second step. Sequencing of the libraries was done on an Illumina NovaSeq, producing 2 x 150 bp paired-end reads. The authors' analysis ran thus. The reads were demultiplexed and collapsed into UMI-guided consensus sequences using migec v1.2.7. Using mixcr v2.1.11, UMI consensuses were aligned to TRA and TRB V and J templates and then assembled into clonotypes. A clonotype was counted as expanded or contracted only when both edgeR and NoisET called the clonotype significant, with the noise models trained on biological replicates. For edgeR calls, the cutoffs were a false discovery rate-adjusted p below 0.01 and a log2 fold-change threshold of 1. As an exploratory analysis of dynamics, max-normalized trajectories of the 1000 most abundant clonotypes were examined with PCA combined with hierarchical clustering. Each responding clone was given a CD4 or CD8 phenotype based on the CD4+ and CD8+ repertoires, which had been sequenced separately. TCRdb redid the processing of the public reads, applying fastp at Q25 and MiXCR, and retained in-frame beta chains. A single entry per CDR3 protein holds the most common genes and DNA from its merged rows. None of the V and J calls come from the authors' own analysis; TCRdb made them. This sample comprises 450,000 or so distinct CDR3 sequences, around 27% of them detected only once. The ten largest clones capture about 12% of the sample.

On this clonotype: Its antigen target is currently unknown. The record has no base qualities; no much larger clone is one base away.

The rearrangement joined TRBV6-1 to TRBJ1-1, and TRBD1 aligns with 7 junction nucleotides. The specimen was PBMCs or a T cell subset sorted from them (not recorded which). The TCR comes from an adult woman who had mild COVID-19 (a few samples of this study predate the infection). The sample titles of this study are shuffled in the database, so cell type and time point are left out; the donor was told from shared clones. The CDR3 in this case is CASSEARTGITEAFF. The nucleotide sequence reads as follows: TGTGCCAGCAGTGAAGCGCGGACAGGTATCACTGAAGCTTTCTTT.